This T cell receptor beta chain was identified in a study of cytomegalovirus exposure and HLA in healthy donors. As to this clone: This sample includes further DNA sequences coding for the same CDR3.

Clones were read by immunoSEQ multiplex PCR, and TCRdb kept only the in-frame ones, dropping some. The table has 150,000 to 200,000 clones, approximately 86% seen once. CDR1 and CDR2 from the germline V gene are SNHLY and FYNNEI. The CDR3 contains 13 residues. Trimming removed 6 bases at V and 4 bases at J, with 10 bases between. The chain combines TRBV2 with TRBJ1-5; possible D gene TRBD1, 5 bases. The clonotype was recovered from a man between 18 and 29 years old in good health and CMV-seropositive. The sample consisted of PBMCs. The CDR3 DNA is TGTGCCAGCAGGGCTGACAGTAATCAGCCCCAGCATTTT. As protein: CASRADSNQPQHF.